A single TCR beta chain is shown here with its context. Its antigen is currently unknown. CD4+CD25+CD127- Tregs, CD4+CD25- non-Tregs, CD4 and CD8 cells were sorted. The sample belongs to a study of Tregs in tolerant kidney transplant recipients. Study-wide findings and caveats: No direct test of biological reproducibility was done here. In tolerant patients, donor-specific Tregs outgrew total Tregs, suggesting antigen-driven expansion. Tregs expanded with activated donor B cells seemed most donor-specific.

The protocol was immunoSEQ multiplex PCR, while the TCRdb copy is restricted to in-frame clones and leaves out a portion. The sample records 90,000 to 130,000 clones, about 90% being singletons. The length of the CDR3 is 15 residues. Trimming removed 4 bases at V and 0 bases at J, with 8 bases between. Germline V gene data show CDR1 as SGHRS and CDR2 as YFSETQ. The input for sequencing was CD4+ T cells from blood, taken before the transplant. This clonotype was obtained from a human donor who received a combined kidney and bone marrow transplant. This chain links TRBV5-1 with TRBJ2-6; TRBD1 might be the D (5 bases). CDR3 sequence reads: CASSAQGSGANVLTF. CDR3 nucleotides: TGCGCCAGCAGCGCCCAGGGCTCTGGGGCCAACGTCCTGACTTTC.